Described below is a single T cell receptor beta chain sequence and its context. Its antigen remains undetermined. Base qualities are not at hand, and no much larger clone is one base apart. This sample is drawn from a study of cytomegalovirus exposure and HLA in healthy donors (dated by TCRdb to about 2017). Context from the whole study: In an earlier analysis of approximately 640 of the donors, approximately 300 Gb of sequence data and 90 million to 120 million unique TCR beta sequences from some 170 million T cells were reported. About 320 gigabases of sequencing data and approximately 93 million unique TCR sequences were included in an early release covering over 600 HLA-typed donors. Among the roughly 390 genotyped donors, approximately 76% belonged to the genetic ancestry cluster associated with self-reported Caucasian donors. The aim of the study was to test whether cataloging public T cell receptors could identify signatures of past pathogen exposure. The T cell repertoires of some 670 subjects were profiled by immunosequencing and related to cytomegalovirus serostatus. In addition to the first cohort of roughly 670 subjects, a separate validation cohort of about 120 different subjects was used. High-throughput TCR immunosequencing, statistical association of individual TCRs with disease status, and machine learning were combined to predict cytomegalovirus infection status. A later analysis re-analyzed previously published TCR beta repertoires from several hundred donors and added high-resolution HLA genotyping to study TCR occurrence patterns. Rather than using new phenotypic data, the later analysis identified candidate immune exposures from TCR beta sequences and from how often those sequences occurred across donors. An earlier analysis of fewer than 700 of the donors applied high-throughput TCR beta sequencing to assess whether each TCR beta V gene segment acted as functional or pseudogenic. Donor age, sex, ethnicity and CMV serostatus were compiled together with the repertoire data. In a later genetic analysis, genome-wide SNP genotypes for about three fifths of the roughly 670 donors were used, and that subset was treated as a discovery cohort. All discovery cohort repertoires had been generated using a single sequencing platform. HLA typing covered class I and class II loci at four-digit resolution. Typing coverage differed by locus: A, B, C, DRB1 and DQB1 were typed in roughly 620-630 donors, DQA1 in 500 to 550, DPA1 in some 570, and DPB1 in 472. About five DR-DQ haplotypes were treated as single units for association and clustering because of strong linkage in the cohort. Among about 410 genotyped donors of the cohort, an average of approximately 240,000 unique TCR beta nucleotide sequences was sequenced per donor, of which 15% to 20% were non-productive.

Broader findings and caveats from the paper: A later genetic analysis associated a missense DCLRE1C variant with V-gene and J-gene trimming of TCR beta chains, and an independent cohort replicated the association. The earlier analysis of a few hundred of the donors excluded some 15 rarely observed V segments, including chromosome 9 orphons, because counts were too low. Across donors, most TCR sequences were observed very rarely, whereas some public TCRs were present in many individuals. In a later analysis, several top co-occurrence clusters were reported to appear linked to parvovirus B19, influenza, CMV and Epstein-Barr virus. In an earlier analysis of some 540 of the donors, most TCR beta V segments appeared in productive rearrangements about 87% or about 30% of the time, broadly matching IMGT annotations. Most CMV-associated TCR beta chains appeared to be HLA-restricted in a later analysis, and the HLA associations seemed to be driven largely by CMV exposure. Correlated functional status among segregating V segments might reflect linkage disequilibrium, but an unknown experimental factor could not be ruled out. In a later analysis, HLA-associated TCR beta chains showed more clonal expansion and lower generation probabilities than non-associated chains that were equally common. In a later analysis, the rate of TCR association differed among HLA loci, with DRB1 alleles having the most associated TCRs and HLA-C alleles having the fewest. Only TCR beta chains were sequenced in this cohort, and the absence of alpha or paired-chain data limited detectable features. Some IMGT-functional V segments, including TRBV6-2 and TRBV6-3, could not be distinguished by the 87-base-pair reads and were therefore excluded. When HLA alleles, especially DR and DQ, strongly co-occurred, attributing TCR associations to individual alleles was difficult. Because some donors lacked HLA typing at each locus, the association tests relied only on the typed subset. At a false discovery rate of 0.05, a later analysis linked under 20,000 TCR beta sequences to specific HLA alleles. In a later genetic analysis, fewer N-insertions in productive TCRs were reported among donors in an Asian-associated ancestry cluster than the approximately 630-donor mean. A total of about 180 TCR beta chains were listed by the study as associated with cytomegalovirus. Cytomegalovirus status was reported to be diagnosed by the classifier with high specificity and sensitivity in both the original and validation cohorts. A further reported finding was that TCR beta sequences accurately predicted the HLA-A and HLA-B alleles for most subjects in the first cohort. The sequencing pipeline was judged likely to have produced a cluster of highly shared sequence variants as a technical artifact. The only immune exposure information available for the cohort was CMV serostatus. The authors suggested that the approach could potentially be extended to other disease states and immunological phenotypes. Roughly uniform sequencing depth across donors was assumed in presence/absence analyses, although this assumption may not hold. In vitro tests confirmed that a few of the cytomegalovirus-associated TCR beta chains recognize cytomegalovirus antigens.

The cohort comprised 710 or so healthy bone marrow donors. Cohort members were all nominally healthy when sampled, although unrecorded immune exposures were likely present. The donor tested CMV seropositive and was one of the 289 seropositive cohort members. Each donor provided a peripheral blood sample, and peripheral blood mononuclear cells were used for TCR beta sequencing. The Qiagen DNeasy Blood Extraction Kit was used to extract genomic DNA from the blood cell samples. CDR1 SGHKS and CDR2 YYEKEE were looked up in the germline V gene (reference sequence). The germline V end is reduced by 2 bases and the J end by 4 bases; junction bases left unmatched: 3. Taken from cysteine to phenylalanine, the CDR3 has 15 residues. Only the CDR3 portion is preserved as DNA: 45 bases, with reading frame beginning at the first base. Library prep was done by the immunoSEQ multiplex PCR assay. A mixture of 60 forward primers for TCR Vbeta segments and 13 reverse primers for TCR Jbeta segments was used in the multiplex PCR. A multiplex PCR assay on genomic DNA amplified the CDR3 region of rearranged TCR beta genes. On the Illumina HiSeq System, the amplified TCR beta libraries were sequenced as 87-base-pair reads. The study's processing was this. In a later analysis, tens of millions of unique TCR beta chains were counted across the roughly 670 repertoires, and around 10 million of these chains were shared by at least two donors. Raw reads were error-corrected and collapsed into unique sequences with a nearest-neighbor algorithm that merged closely related sequences to remove PCR and sequencing errors. CDR3 sequences were aligned to IMGT reference sequences to assign V, D and J gene segments. Each retained sequence needed at least a six-nucleotide match to both a V gene segment and a J gene segment. A rearrangement counted as productive if the CDR3 had no stop codons and remained in frame with V and J, and every other rearrangement counted as non-productive. CDR3 was defined according to IMGT convention as the region running from the second conserved V-encoded cysteine to the conserved J-encoded phenylalanine. In an earlier analysis of around 640 of the donors, sequences lacking an unambiguous match to a single V gene segment were excluded. An earlier analysis of 550 to 650 of the donors classified V segments as functional when productive rearrangements were above 56.7% and as segregating when the standard deviation between donors was above 5%. A statistical classification framework was built for diagnosing cytomegalovirus status from the catalog of TCR beta chain sequences. A later analysis assigned V and J genes by comparing TCR nucleotide sequences with IMGT/GENE-DB human TR gene sequences. The TCRdist pipeline was used in a later analysis to assign CDR3 sequences and most-parsimonious VDJ recombination scenarios. In a later analysis, each TCR beta chain was defined by its CDR3 amino acid sequence together with its V-gene family, and reads lacking a unique V-gene family were excluded. In a later analysis, fewer than 650 highly shared, low-generation-probability nucleotide sequences were removed to address suspected cross-contamination and a sequencing artifact. In a later analysis, a clonal expansion index was calculated for each public chain from normalized within-repertoire ranks of inferred template counts. A later analysis computed generation probabilities with a VDJ recombination model fitted to out-of-frame rearrangements, and checked the results against IGoR. In a later analysis, hypergeometric tests were used to score TCR-TCR, TCR-HLA and TCR-CMV co-occurrence, with a repertoire-size bias correction applied to TCR pairs. In a later analysis, false discovery rates were estimated by permuting HLA or CMV assignments 20 times. A later analysis grouped co-occurring TCRs with DBSCAN, adding TCRdist sequence similarity when clustering within HLA-allele-positive subsets. Repertoires with fewer than 30,000 or more than 120,000 public chains were left out of co-occurrence clustering, as were five repertoires with anomalous nucleotide sharing. TCRdb mirrors the immuneACCESS table, restricted to in-frame sequences. Some clones are absent from its copies; in checked studies, under half trace to an unresolved V gene, and the reason for the others is unknown. The V and J calls and the clone size are those of that table, but D and trimming were determined from the DNA. The sample table holds approximately 120,000 clones, of which around 76% were seen once. The ten top clones hold approximately 13% of the sample.

The chain uses TRBV5-5 and TRBJ1-6; TRBD1 aligns with 7 central bases. The receptor's source is a woman aged 60-75 years in good health and CMV-seropositive. Sequencing used PBMCs. The DNA reads TGTGCCAGCAGCTTAAGGACAGGATATAATTCACCCCTCCACTTT. The translation is CASSLRTGYNSPLHF.